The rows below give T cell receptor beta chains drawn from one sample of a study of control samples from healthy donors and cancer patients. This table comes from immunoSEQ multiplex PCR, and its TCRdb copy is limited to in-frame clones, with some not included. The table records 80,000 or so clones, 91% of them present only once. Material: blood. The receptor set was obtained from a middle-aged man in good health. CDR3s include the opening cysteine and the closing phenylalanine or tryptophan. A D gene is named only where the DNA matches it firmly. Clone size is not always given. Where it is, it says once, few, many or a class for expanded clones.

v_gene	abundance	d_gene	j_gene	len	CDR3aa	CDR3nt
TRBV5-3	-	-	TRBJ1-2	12	CAIPGGSYGYTF	TGTGCCATCCCCGGAGGGAGCTATGGCTACACCTTC
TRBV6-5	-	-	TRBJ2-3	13	CASSTDRTDTQYF	TGTGCCAGCAGTACCGACAGGACAGATACGCAGTATTTT
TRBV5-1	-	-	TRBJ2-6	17	CASSLVRGARGANVLTF	TGCGCCAGCAGCTTAGTCAGGGGAGCTCGGGGGGCCAACGTCCTGACTTTC
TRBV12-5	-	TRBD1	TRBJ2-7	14	CASGRQGMSYEQYF	TGTGCTAGTGGTAGACAGGGAATGTCCTACGAGCAGTACTTC
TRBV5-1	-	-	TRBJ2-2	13	CASRKVETGELFF	TGCGCCAGCCGAAAGGTGGAGACCGGGGAGCTGTTTTTT
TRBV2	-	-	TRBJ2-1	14	CASLSVSSYNEQFF	TGTGCCAGCCTGTCGGTGAGCTCCTACAATGAGCAGTTCTTC
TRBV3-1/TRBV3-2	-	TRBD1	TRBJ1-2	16	CASSQASTGTGRGYTF	TGTGCCAGCAGCCAAGCTTCAACCGGGACAGGGAGAGGCTACACCTTC
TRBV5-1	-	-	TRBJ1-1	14	CASSLQGTNTEAFF	TGCGCCAGCAGTCTGCAGGGTACGAACACTGAAGCTTTCTTT
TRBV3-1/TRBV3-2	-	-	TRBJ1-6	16	CASSPRLDTGNSPLHF	TGTGCCAGCAGCCCCCGCCTGGACACGGGGAATTCACCCCTCCACTTT
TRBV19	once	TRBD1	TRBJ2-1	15	CASTPGTGFYNEQFF	TGTGCCAGTACCCCCGGGACAGGGTTCTACAATGAGCAGTTCTTC
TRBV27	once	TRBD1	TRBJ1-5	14	CASRPTGGSQPQHF	TGTGCCAGCAGACCAACAGGGGGCAGTCAGCCCCAGCATTTT
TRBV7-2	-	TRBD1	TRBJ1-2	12	CASGQANYGYTF	TGTGCCAGCGGACAGGCTAACTATGGCTACACCTTC
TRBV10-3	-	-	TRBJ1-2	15	CAISDQTGGNDGYTF	TGTGCCATCAGTGACCAGACAGGCGGCAACGATGGCTACACCTTC
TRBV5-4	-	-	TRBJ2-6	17	CASSLGHRNSGANVLTF	TGTGCCAGCAGCCTGGGACACCGTAACTCTGGGGCCAACGTCCTGACTTTC
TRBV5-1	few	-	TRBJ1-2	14	CASSLEGLTDGYTF	TGCGCCAGCAGCTTGGAAGGTCTTACTGATGGCTACACCTTC
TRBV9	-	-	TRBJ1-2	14	CASSSGTLNYGYTF	TGTGCCAGCAGTTCCGGGACGCTCAACTATGGCTACACCTTC
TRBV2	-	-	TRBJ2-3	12	CASSEVIDTQYF	TGTGCCAGCAGTGAGGTCATTGATACGCAGTATTTT
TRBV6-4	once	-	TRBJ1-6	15	CASSDRGDYNSPLHF	TGTGCCAGCAGTGACCGCGGCGACTATAATTCACCCCTCCACTTT
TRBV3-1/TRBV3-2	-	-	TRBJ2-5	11	CASSLQETQYF	TGTGCCAGCAGCCTCCAAGAGACCCAGTACTTC
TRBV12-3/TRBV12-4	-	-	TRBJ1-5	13	CASSFREGQPQHF	TGTGCCAGCAGTTTTCGGGAAGGTCAGCCCCAGCATTTT
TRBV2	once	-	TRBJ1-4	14	CASRGGLDNEKLFF	TGTGCCAGCAGGGGGGGACTGGATAATGAAAAACTGTTTTTT
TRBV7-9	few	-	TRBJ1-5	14	CASSLRQGVEPQHF	TGTGCCAGCAGCTTGAGGCAGGGAGTTGAGCCCCAGCATTTT
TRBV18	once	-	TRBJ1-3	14	CASSPSGSGNTIYF	TGTGCCAGCTCACCGTCGGGCTCTGGAAACACCATATATTTT
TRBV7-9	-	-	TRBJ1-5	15	CASSSGQNSNQPQHF	TGTGCCAGCAGCTCCGGACAAAATAGCAATCAGCCCCAGCATTTT
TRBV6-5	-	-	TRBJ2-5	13	CASSPEGEKTQYF	TGTGCCAGCAGCCCAGAGGGGGAGAAGACCCAGTACTTC
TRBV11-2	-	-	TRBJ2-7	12	CASSLGVGEQYF	TGTGCCAGCAGCTTAGGGGTGGGCGAGCAGTACTTC
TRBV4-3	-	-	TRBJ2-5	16	CASSQDAGEGGETQYF	TGCGCCAGCAGCCAAGATGCAGGGGAGGGAGGAGAGACCCAGTACTTC
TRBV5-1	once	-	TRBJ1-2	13	CASSLTENYGYTF	TGCGCCAGCAGCTTGACTGAGAACTATGGCTACACCTTC
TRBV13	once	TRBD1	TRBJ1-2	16	CASSWKGASSNYGYTF	TGTGCCAGCAGCTGGAAGGGGGCATCGTCTAACTATGGCTACACCTTC
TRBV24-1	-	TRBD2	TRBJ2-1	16	CATSDSGLAGGNEQFF	TGTGCCACCAGTGATTCCGGACTAGCGGGGGGCAATGAGCAGTTCTTC
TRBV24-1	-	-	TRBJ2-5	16	CATSEPQGFAAETQYF	TGTGCCACCAGTGAGCCCCAGGGTTTCGCCGCAGAGACCCAGTACTTC
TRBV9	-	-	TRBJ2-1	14	CASSVLVDNNEQFF	TGTGCCAGCAGCGTACTAGTCGACAACAATGAGCAGTTCTTC
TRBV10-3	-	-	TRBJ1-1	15	CAISELRPENTEAFF	TGTGCCATCAGTGAGCTTCGCCCAGAGAACACTGAAGCTTTCTTT
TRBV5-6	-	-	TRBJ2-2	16	CASSSSATANTGELFF	TGTGCCAGCAGCTCAAGTGCGACAGCGAACACCGGGGAGCTGTTTTTT
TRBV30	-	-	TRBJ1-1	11	CAWARATEAFF	TGTGCCTGGGCTCGGGCCACTGAAGCTTTCTTT